Below, 2 T cell receptor beta chains from the same sample are listed, as sequenced in a study of T-cell reconstitution after alpha-beta-depleted transplantation in children. Unique molecular identifiers were incorporated into the prepared TCRbeta library. TCRdb recomputed calls from the PCR reads with MiXCR, one row per CDR3 protein. The data show 500,000 to 650,000 distinct CDR3 sequences, over 10% seen once. This material consisted of PBMCs, mostly from graft donor cells, taken 360 days after TCRalphabeta/CD19-depleted stem cell transplant. These receptors were obtained from a male patient younger than 18 who had a stem cell transplant for acute myeloid leukemia, so the T cells may come from the graft donor.

V usage is TRBV15 and J usage is TRBJ2-2; maybe TRBD1 (5 bases). Germline CDR1 is LNHNV and CDR2 is YYDKDF (reference sequence). V was trimmed by 5 bases and J by 6 bases, leaving 10 bases between them. CDR3 length: 13 amino acids. CDR3 coding DNA: TGTGCCACCAGCTCCCACAGGTCCGGGGAGCTGTTTTTT. Translated, it gives CATSSHRSGELFF.

J is TRBJ2-1 and V is TRBV24-1; either TRBD1 or TRBD2 may supply D (5 bases each). V dropped 5 bases and J dropped 0 bases, with 16 bases sitting between them. Germline V CDR1 and CDR2: KGHDR, SFDVKD. This CDR3 contains 17 residues. The CDR3 reads CATSALRAGSSYNEQFF. CDR3 sequence (DNA): TGTGCCACCAGTGCTCTGCGGGCAGGGAGCTCCTACAATGAGCAGTTCTTC.